This T cell receptor beta chain emerged from a study of shared clonotypes between healthy human individuals. CDR3 length: 15 residues. The germline CDR1 and CDR2 sequences are SGDLS and YYNGEE. Trimming removed 3 bases from V and 0 bases from J; junction bases left unmatched: 2. Using immunoSEQ multiplex PCR, the repertoire was profiled, and TCRdb retains in-frame clones only, with some absent. The sample contains around 2.1 million clones, around 93% of which appear only once. Overall study results and limits: Read depth was anticipated to influence clonotype sharing among donors.

To note about this clone: Its antigen is currently unknown. Other DNA sequences within the sample encode an identical CDR3.

Naive CD8 cells, CD45RO-negative and positively selected for CCR7, excluded terminally differentiated effector memory CD45RA+ cells. The specimen was naive CD8+ T cells from PBMCs. This rearrangement joins TRBV9 to TRBJ2-7; TRBD2 matches at 11 bases. This clonotype was sampled from a man younger than 35 in good health. Some clones in this sample may be carry-over from other donors' samples. The CDR3 bases are TGTGCCAGCAGCGCGGGACTAGCGGACTCCTACGAGCAGTACTTC. This sequence encodes CASSAGLADSYEQYF.